The 30 T cell receptor beta chains below come from one sample, sequenced in a study of molecular identifiers for immune sequencing clone quantification. MiXCR, applied by TCRdb to the PCR reads, yields one record per CDR3 protein. The top ten clones hold 0.7% to 1% of a sample with about 640,000 distinct CDR3 sequences, just under 20% of them seen once. Sequenced: naive CD8+ T cells from blood, with Jurkat cell RNA spiked in. Documented subset: FACS-sorted CD8+CD4-CCR7+CD45RA+ naive T cells. The receptors originated from a human donor in good health. Some libraries in this study had Jurkat cell RNA spiked in.

A remark on this clonotype: One end of the junction does not line up with germline, which may come from a read error. The chain couples TRBV5-3 to TRBJ2-2; 8 nucleotides match TRBD2. TRBV5-3 is an ORF for which the function is uncertain. This CDR3 region has 15 residues. The CDR3 sequence is CASSFGLANTGELFF. CDR3 in DNA: TGTGCCAGCAGCTTCGGACTAGCAAACACCGGGGAGCTGTTTTTT.

In regard to this clonotype: This may arise from a read error, as a much more abundant clone is one base away. Likely a read error: the CDR3 ends without its conserved phenylalanine or tryptophan. The rearrangement uses TRBV5-6 and TRBJ2-1, with 8 nucleotides matching TRBD2. J lost 5 bases, V lost 0 bases, and 4 bases had no gene match. Germline assignment: CDR1 SGHDT and CDR2 YYEEEE. CDR3 length: 15 residues. The chain's CDR3 is CASSLVPAGDNEQFL. CDR3 in DNA: TGTGCCAGCAGCTTGGTCCCAGCGGGGGACAATGAGCAGTTCCTC.

About this clonotype itself: One base away lies a much larger clone, so this may be a sequencing read error. The chain is built from TRBV7-9 and TRBJ1-1, with a weak D call TRBD1 (6 bases). This CDR3 has 15 residues. Germline values: CDR1 SEHNR, CDR2 FQNEAQ (reference sequence). The CDR3 here is CASSSDSLRNPEAFF. CDR3 DNA sequence: TGTGCCAGCAGCTCGGACAGCTTAAGGAACCCTGAAGCTTTCTTT.

This clonotype has at least ten counts. The chain joins TRBV7-9 to TRBJ1-2; D call uncertain. The germline V and J ends were trimmed by 3 bases and 4 bases, with 18 bases remaining between them. CDR1 is SEHNR, CDR2 FQNEAQ, per germline (reference sequence). CDR3 length: 16 amino acids. CDR3 sequence: CASSFSPTFGLYGYTF. The DNA of the CDR3 is TGTGCCAGCAGCTTCTCCCCCACTTTCGGACTCTATGGCTACACCTTC.

Notes on this clonotype: A clone one base away is much larger, so this may be a read error. The chain combines TRBV6-5 with TRBJ2-3; D is unresolved. The DNA matches TRBJ1-5 better at its end, which makes the J call doubtful. The CDR3 spans 16 residues. Germline V gene data show CDR1 as MNHEY and CDR2 as SVGAGI. The CDR3 sequence is CASSVGLAGGPDTQHF. The DNA of the CDR3 is TGTGCCAGCAGTGTAGGACTAGCGGGAGGGCCAGATACGCAGCATTTT.

This clonotype was counted at least ten times. V is TRBV4-3 and J is TRBJ1-5; D perhaps matches TRBD1 (6 bases). This CDR3 has 15 residues. Germline CDR1 LGHNA, CDR2 YSLEER. The V and J ends lost 0 bases and 6 bases respectively, with 12 bases between them. The chain's CDR3 is CASSQDWGGSQPQHF. The CDR3 region has the DNA TGCGCCAGCAGCCAAGACTGGGGGGGCTCTCAGCCCCAGCATTTT.

This clonotype was found many times. The chain combines TRBV7-8 with TRBJ1-1, with D possibly TRBD1 on 5 matching bases. Germline assignment: CDR1 SGHVS and CDR2 FQNEAQ. With 5 bases removed from V and 1 base from J, the gap between germline ends came to 17 bases. CDR3 length: 16 residues. The CDR3 loop reads CASSPLWTLQNTEAFF. CDR3 DNA sequence: TGTGCCAGCAGCCCCCTCTGGACACTTCAGAACACTGAAGCTTTCTTT.

Only a few counts were recorded for this clonotype. This sequence joins TRBV20-1 and TRBJ1-1, with D uncertain. There are 13 residues in the CDR3. Trimming pared 3 bases from V and 0 bases from J, leaving 8 bases between. CDR1 DFQATT and CDR2 SNEGSKA come from the germline V gene (reference sequence). The CDR3: CSARGKMNTEAFF. The DNA for the CDR3 is TGCAGTGCTAGGGGCAAAATGAACACTGAAGCTTTCTTT.

The chain has TRBV24-1 and TRBJ2-3; D gene uncertain. V gave up 5 bases and J gave up 2 bases, with 4 bases separating them. Germline CDR1 reads KGHDR; CDR2 reads SFDVKD. The CDR3 loop spans 12 amino acids. CDR3 nucleotides: TGTGCCACCAGTGGGGACACAGATACGCAGTATTTT. Residues: CATSGDTDTQYF.

The rearrangement joins TRBV7-9 to TRBJ2-1; 12 bases line up with TRBD2. Germline-derived CDR1 and CDR2 are SEHNR and FQNEAQ (reference sequence). V trimming: 5 bases; J trimming: 1 base; junction bases outside the gene matches: 3. The CDR3 sequence is 16 residues long. The CDR3 sequence is CASSTTSGGSYNEQFF. For the CDR3, the DNA is TGTGCCAGCAGCACTACTAGCGGGGGGTCCTACAATGAGCAGTTCTTC.

This clonotype was found a few times. The J gene is TRBJ2-7, the V gene TRBV2; maybe TRBD2 (6 bases). The germline V and J ends were trimmed by 4 bases and 2 bases, with 9 bases remaining between them. This CDR3 has 13 residues. Germline values: CDR1 SNHLY, CDR2 FYNNEI. As DNA, the CDR3 is TGTGCCAGCAGTGGGGGGGTCCCCTACGAGCAGTACTTC. Amino acids: CASSGGVPYEQYF.

Only a few counts were recorded for this clonotype. V is TRBV4-1 and J is TRBJ2-7, with D maybe TRBD2 (6 bases). V lost 0 bases, J lost 4 bases, and 13 bases lay in between. Germline loops: CDR1 MGHRA, CDR2 YSYEKL. The CDR3 sequence is 15 residues long. In DNA, the CDR3 is TGCGCCAGCAGCCAAGAGGAGGGCCAGCAATACGAGCAGTACTTC. Encoded protein: CASSQEEGQQYEQYF.

As for this clonotype: A clone one base away is much larger, so this may be a read error. The chain has TRBV7-9 and TRBJ2-3; 9 bases line up with TRBD2. The junction had 10 bases not matched to a gene; V was cut back by 5 bases and J by 4 bases. The CDR3 sequence is 16 residues long. The germline CDR1 and CDR2 sequences are SEHNR and FQNEAQ (reference sequence). In nucleotides, the CDR3 is TGTGCCAGCAGCCCCCAGGGAGGCGGGGGGGCAGATACGCAGTATTTT. This gives the protein CASSPQGGGGADTQYF.

The chain uses TRBV20-1 and TRBJ2-1, with a possible D match to TRBD2 (6 bases). V dropped 1 base and J dropped 4 bases, with 8 bases sitting between them. Germline CDR1 is DFQATT and CDR2 is SNEGSKA (reference sequence). The CDR3 runs 13 residues. The CDR3 reads CSARGGVYNEQFF. CDR3 nucleotides: TGCAGTGCTAGAGGGGGGGTTTACAATGAGCAGTTCTTC.

This clonotype was seen at least ten times. The chain combines TRBV25-1 with TRBJ1-2, with D unclear. Germline loops: CDR1 MGHDK, CDR2 SYGVNS. Trimming took 8 bases from V and 8 from J, leaving 12 bases between them. The CDR3 is 11 amino acids. Here the CDR3 reads CASFGPRGYTF. In nucleotides, the CDR3 is TGTGCCAGCTTTGGGCCTCGCGGCTACACCTTC.

This clonotype has a count of ten or more. The V call is TRBV28, the J call TRBJ1-1; possibly TRBD1 for D (6 bases). This CDR3 comprises 13 residues. Germline loops: CDR1 MDHEN, CDR2 SYDVKM. V was trimmed by 4 bases and J by 4 bases, leaving 10 bases between them. The chain's CDR3 is CASSSRGSTEAFF. In nucleotides, the CDR3 is TGTGCCAGCAGTTCGAGGGGGAGCACTGAAGCTTTCTTT.

This clonotype was counted a few times. The chain couples TRBV6-2 or TRBV6-3 to TRBJ2-7; the D gene is possibly TRBD1 (5 bases). Trimming left V 3 bases short and J 4 bases short, with 10 bases between. CDR1 is MNHEY, CDR2 SVGEGT, per germline. The CDR3 is 13 residues long. The CDR3 nucleotides read TGTGCCAGCAGTTATGGGGCACAGTACGAGCAGTACTTC. Its translation: CASSYGAQYEQYF.

Ten or more counts support this clonotype. The J gene is TRBJ2-6, the V gene TRBV30; the D gene could be TRBD1 or TRBD2 (5 bases each). The germline gives CDR1 GTSNPN, CDR2 SVGIG (reference sequence). Trimming removed 5 bases at V and 0 bases at J, with 11 bases between. CDR3 length equals 15 residues. CDR3 protein: CAWLAGTSGANVLTF. CDR3 DNA: TGTGCCTGGTTGGCAGGGACCTCTGGGGCCAACGTCCTGACTTTC.

This clonotype has just a few counts. CDR3 in DNA: TGCGCCAGCAGTGAGGGCAGCAATGAGCAGTTCTTC. Amino acid sequence: CASSEGSNEQFF. V usage is TRBV10-1 and J usage is TRBJ2-1, with no clear D. V was shortened by 2 bases and J by 6 bases, with 5 bases between the two germline ends. CDR3 length: 12 residues. Germline CDR1 WNHNN, CDR2 SYGVQD (reference sequence).

This clonotype was counted once. The conserved closing phenylalanine or tryptophan is absent in this CDR3, likely reflecting a read error. No DNA is shown, since the ends of the CDR3 on it are uncertain; the CDR3 is the one TCRdb lists. This chain joins TRBV12-2 and TRBJ2-7; the DNA was not compared with TRBD1, the D call given in the table. TRBV12-2 counts as a pseudogene. The CDR3 region is 12 residues in length, termini included. The CDR3 is CASRHAGGGQYS.

Ten or more counts support this clonotype. The chain joins TRBV12-3 or TRBV12-4 to TRBJ1-5; D ambiguous. The V gene lost 6 bases and the J gene lost 2 bases, with 11 bases spanning the gap. The CDR3 length is 14 residues. CDR3 nucleotide sequence: TGTGCCAGCAGCTCTCAGGTCGGCAATCAGCCCCAGCATTTT. Translating gives CASSSQVGNQPQHF.

This clonotype was counted at least ten times. The chain employs TRBV4-3 and TRBJ2-3; D is uncertain. Trimming cost V 0 bases and J 0 bases, with 7 bases left between them. The CDR3 has 15 amino acids. Germline V gene sequence: CDR1 LGHNA, CDR2 YSLEER. The CDR3 region is CASSQEGPSTDTQYF. CDR3 DNA sequence: TGCGCCAGCAGCCAAGAAGGTCCTAGCACAGATACGCAGTATTTT.

With regard to this clonotype: No conserved phenylalanine or tryptophan ends this CDR3, so it is likely a read error. V is TRBV12-3 or TRBV12-4 and J is TRBJ1-1, with a tentative D call TRBD1 (6 bases). CDR3 length: 16 residues. Trimming stripped 2 bases from V and 1 base from J, with 14 bases between. The chain's CDR3 is CASSLSGNRENTEAFS. CDR3 nucleotides: TGTGCCAGCAGTTTATCGGGTAACAGGGAGAACACTGAAGCTTTCTCT.

Of note for this clonotype: A much larger clone lies a single base off, so this may be a read error. The chain is built from TRBV4-2 and TRBJ2-7; 9 bases align to TRBD1. Germline V gene data show CDR1 as LGHNA and CDR2 as YNFKEQ. The CDR3 is 15 amino acids. The chain's CDR3 is CAGSSNRGPYYEQYF. Here the CDR3 DNA reads TGTGCCGGCAGTAGTAACAGGGGGCCCTACTACGAGCAGTACTTC.

This clonotype was seen ten or more times. The chain has TRBV12-3 or TRBV12-4 and TRBJ1-2, with 8 bases identical to TRBD1. With V trimmed by 10 bases and J by 7 bases, 5 bases remained unmatched. The CDR3 has 11 amino acids. DNA for the CDR3: TGTGCCACGGCAGGGGGCATTGGCTACACCTTC. Translating it yields CATAGGIGYTF.

This clonotype was recorded once. A much larger clonotype is one base distant, so this may be a read error. Since no conserved phenylalanine or tryptophan closes the CDR3, a read error is the likely cause. The chain uses TRBV27 and TRBJ1-5; D unresolved. The V gene lost 3 bases and the J gene lost 3 bases, with 15 bases spanning the gap. The CDR3 is 16 residues long. The V gene's germline CDR1 is MNHEY and CDR2 SMNVEV (reference sequence). In DNA, the CDR3 is TGTGCCAGCAGTTTGGTGACCCCGAGGGCCAATCAGCCCCAGCATTAT. Translated: CASSLVTPRANQPQHY.

Turning to this clonotype: A much larger clone differs from this one at a single base, so this may be a read error. This chain links TRBV7-3 with TRBJ2-1; TRBD2 matches 10 bases. Germline V gene data show CDR1 as SGHTA and CDR2 as FQGTGA. V lost 6 bases and J lost 7; bases outside the gene matches: 9. The CDR3 spans 15 residues. CDR3 DNA: TGTGCCAGCAGAACCACTAGCGGGGCCCCTAATGAGCAGTTCTTC. It codes for CASRTTSGAPNEQFF.

This clonotype turned up a few times. The rearrangement uses TRBV19 and TRBJ1-5; the match to TRBD1 covers 7 bases. Germline lookup yields CDR1 LNHDA and CDR2 SQIVND (reference sequence). With 5 bases clipped from V and 7 bases from J, the junction kept 14 bases outside the gene matches. This CDR3 region has 16 residues. CDR3 residues: CASSLTLTGLTQPQHF. The CDR3 DNA reads TGTGCCAGTAGTCTCACCTTGACAGGGCTCACGCAGCCCCAGCATTTT.

The rearrangement links TRBV7-3 to TRBJ2-1; 7 positions match TRBD1. V was pared by 5 bases and J by 2 bases, with 9 bases of the junction left unmatched. CDR1 is SGHTA, CDR2 FQGTGA, per germline. The CDR3 is 16 residues long. The CDR3 coding sequence is TGTGCCAGCAGCCCAAGAGGGACAGAGGCCTACAATGAGCAGTTCTTC. Its translation is CASSPRGTEAYNEQFF.

This clonotype appeared a few times. Possible read error: a much larger clone is one base away. The chain recombines TRBV6-6 with TRBJ2-3, with D unclear. Trimming shortened V by 0 bases and J by 9 bases, and 16 bases separated the two germline ends. The CDR3 consists of 15 residues. Germline assignment: CDR1 MNHNY and CDR2 SVGAGI (reference sequence). CDR3 sequence reads: CASSYSVVPVDTQYF. DNA of the CDR3: TGTGCCAGCAGTTACTCGGTCGTCCCGGTAGACACGCAGTATTTT.